The 32 T cell receptor beta chains below all came from one sample that was sequenced in a study of T cells in Graves' hyperthyroidism and ophthalmopathy. Amplification yielded TCR beta CDR3 regions, with RNA transcripts as the source. First-round RT-PCR with HTBI primers amplified the TCR CDR3 region. TCRdb re-derived calls from the multiplex PCR reads in MiXCR, one entry per CDR3 protein. The table records fewer than 350,000 distinct CDR3 sequences, less than 20% of them present only once. Material for sequencing was blood. These receptors all come from a woman in her 40s with Graves' ophthalmopathy.

There are many counts of this clonotype. The chain combines TRBV24-1 with TRBJ1-5, with 8 bases aligning to TRBD1. The CDR3 covers 19 residues. The ends lost 5 bases at V and 9 bases at J; junction bases unmatched: 23. Germline CDR1 is KGHDR and CDR2 is SFDVKD. The CDR3 protein is CATSVLHARTGPKRGPQHF. The CDR3 bases are TGTGCCACCAGTGTTCTACACGCTCGGACAGGGCCAAAGAGAGGGCCCCAGCATTTT.

This clonotype was seen repeatedly, ten times or more. The chain joins TRBV6-1 to TRBJ1-5; D is undetermined. The CDR3 totals 16 residues. V was trimmed by 1 base and J by 2 bases, leaving 12 bases between them. CDR1 MNHNS and CDR2 SASEGT come from the germline V gene. CDR3 sequence reads: CASSEVRPMGNQPQHF. DNA for the CDR3: TGTGCCAGCAGTGAAGTCAGGCCTATGGGCAATCAGCCCCAGCATTTT.

The table lists this clonotype with many counts. This rearrangement joins TRBV7-2 to TRBJ1-1, with unresolved D. Germline values: CDR1 SGHTA, CDR2 FQGNSA. Trimming took 6 bases from V and 1 from J, leaving 9 bases between them. The CDR3 is 13 amino acids. CDR3 protein: CASRRSTNTEAFF. The CDR3 DNA is TGTGCCAGCAGGAGGTCGACGAACACTGAAGCTTTCTTT.

This clonotype was observed at least ten times. An end of the junction does not agree with germline; a read error may underlie this. The chain joins TRBV7-2 to TRBJ2-7, with no clear D. CDR3 length: 15 amino acids. Germline V lookup: CDR1 SGHTA, CDR2 FQGNSA. The CDR3 sequence: CASSLAAGLSYEQYF. The CDR3, as DNA: TGCGCCAGCAGCTTGGCGGCAGGCCTATCCTACGAGCAGTACTTC.

Ten or more counts support this clonotype. The V and J genes are TRBV12-3 or TRBV12-4 and TRBJ1-1; maybe TRBD1 (5 bases). Trimming cost V 6 bases and J 1 base, with 12 bases left between them. The CDR3 totals 14 residues. CDR3: CASRKGGANTEAFF. CDR3 in DNA: TGTGCCAGCAGAAAAGGAGGGGCGAACACTGAAGCTTTCTTT.

This clonotype came up a few times. A single base separates this from a much larger clone, so it may be a read error. The chain has TRBV28 and TRBJ2-5; D might be TRBD1 or TRBD2, each matching 5 bases. This CDR3 contains 14 residues. With 4 bases removed from V and 7 bases from J, the gap between germline ends came to 16 bases. The germline V gene encodes CDR1 MDHEN and CDR2 SYDVKM. CDR3 protein: CASSYGHGAGTQYF. CDR3 bases: TGTGCCAGCAGTTATGGACATGGTGCGGGGACCCAGTACTTC.

This clonotype came up many times. The chain couples TRBV4-1 to TRBJ2-7; 9 nucleotides align to TRBD1. Germline CDR1 MGHRA, CDR2 YSYEKL. This CDR3 is 15 amino acids long. The V segment lost 4 bases and the J segment 3 bases; nucleotides outside the gene matches: 7. CDR3 coding DNA: TGCGCCAGCAGCCTGGAGACAGGGGGTAACTACGAGCAGTACTTC. It yields the protein CASSLETGGNYEQYF.

This clonotype was detected ten times or more. The chain carries TRBV28 and TRBJ1-6; the D is unclear. V was pared by 3 bases and J by 10 bases, with 13 bases between. Looked up from germline, CDR1 is MDHEN and CDR2 is SYDVKM. CDR3 length: 14 amino acids. This CDR3 reads CASSFSSNTSPLHF. The CDR3 nucleotides are TGTGCCAGCAGTTTTTCGTCCAATACGTCACCCCTCCACTTT.

This clonotype was observed at least ten times. The chain is built from TRBV12-3 or TRBV12-4 and TRBJ2-2, with 9 bases identical to TRBD1. This CDR3 is 16 amino acids long. Trimming cost V 6 bases and J 7 bases; bases outside gene matches: 12. DNA of the CDR3: TGTGCCAGCAGCTTCGGGACAGGGAATCTCATCGGGGAGCTGTTTTTT. Translated: CASSFGTGNLIGELFF.

This clonotype showed up many times. For the CDR3, the DNA is TGTGCCAGCGGGACTCGATTCTCCGAGCAGTACTTC. Its protein product is CASGTRFSEQYF. The rearrangement uses TRBV7-8 and TRBJ2-7, with D possibly matching TRBD2 (6 bases). Germline V gene lookup returns CDR1 SGHVS and CDR2 FQNEAQ. The CDR3 totals 12 residues. With 8 bases removed from V and 6 bases from J, the gap between germline ends came to 14 bases.

Many counts were recorded for this clonotype. The gene calls are TRBV28 and TRBJ2-7; D gene uncertain. Germline values: CDR1 MDHEN, CDR2 SYDVKM. The CDR3 totals 11 residues. V was shortened by 6 bases and J by 2 bases, with 5 bases between the two germline ends. CDR3 loop: CASSRPYEQYF. DNA for the CDR3: TGTGCCAGCAGCCGTCCCTACGAGCAGTACTTC. The variable domain in full, with the rest retrieved from reference TRBV28 and TRBJ2-7, is DVKVTQSSRYLVKRTGEKVFLECVQDMDHENMFWYRQDPGLGLRLIYFSYDVKMKEKGDIPEGYSVSREKKERFSLILESASTNQTSMYLCASSRPYEQYFGPGTRLTVT.

CDR3 loop: CASSPLGASGYTF. For the CDR3, the DNA is TGTGCCAGCAGCCCTCTGGGGGCTAGTGGCTACACCTTC. This chain joins TRBV6-1 and TRBJ1-2, with a possible D match to TRBD1 (6 bases). The germline V and J ends were trimmed by 6 bases and 7 bases, with 15 bases remaining between them. CDR3 size: 13 residues. The germline CDR1 and CDR2 sequences are MNHNS and SASEGT.

This clonotype appeared many times. CDR3 loop: CAWSVLTSGSSYEQYF. The CDR3 bases are TGTGCCTGGAGTGTGCTGACTAGCGGATCCTCTTACGAGCAGTACTTC. The chain is built from TRBV30 and TRBJ2-7, with TRBD2 identical over 9 bases. The CDR3 totals 16 residues. Germline trimming cut 0 bases from V and 4 bases from J; bases unmatched to any gene: 10. The germline CDR1 and CDR2 sequences are GTSNPN and SVGIG (reference sequence).

On this clonotype itself: Because it lacks the conserved phenylalanine or tryptophan at the end, this CDR3 is likely a read error. This chain uses TRBV6-1 with TRBJ1-1; the match to TRBD1 covers 7 bases. The germline gives CDR1 MNHNS, CDR2 SASEGT. J lost 2 bases, V lost 6 bases, and 12 bases had no gene match. This CDR3 is built from 16 residues. CDR3 nucleotide sequence: TGTGCCAGCAGCACCAGGGGGAGAGGGATCAACACTGAAGCTTTCTCT. This gives the protein CASSTRGRGINTEAFS.

This clonotype was counted ten times or more. CDR3 sequence reads: CAIHPPRGQVESNTGELFF. Written as DNA, the CDR3 is TGTGCCATTCATCCCCCCCGGGGACAGGTGGAATCGAACACCGGGGAGCTGTTTTTT. J is TRBJ2-2 and V is TRBV10-3; 8 nucleotides line up with TRBD1. The CDR3 spans 19 residues. CDR1 is ENHRY, CDR2 SYGVKD, per germline. V shed 9 bases and J 0 bases; nucleotides not matched to a gene: 18.

The V gene is TRBV7-2, the J gene TRBJ2-5; maybe TRBD2 (5 bases). V was clipped by 1 base and J by 0 bases, with 9 bases between them. Germline V gives CDR1 SGHTA, CDR2 FQGNSA. This CDR3 comprises 15 residues. The CDR3 DNA reads as TGTGCCAGCAGCTTAGTCGGGGAGTACCAAGAGACCCAGTACTTC. Translating gives CASSLVGEYQETQYF. The full variable domain, its missing parts supplied by reference TRBV7-2 and TRBJ2-5, is GAGVSQSPSNKVTEKGKDVELRCDPISGHTALYWYRQSLGQGLEFLIYFQGNSAPDKSGLPSDRFSAERTGGSVSTLTIQRTQQEDSAVYLCASSLVGEYQETQYFGPGTRLLVL.

This clonotype was found many times. The rearrangement links TRBV28 to TRBJ2-7; D is perhaps TRBD2 (5 bases). Germline V gives CDR1 MDHEN, CDR2 SYDVKM. The CDR3 runs 15 residues. The V and J ends lost 2 bases and 0 bases respectively, with 11 bases between them. The CDR3 here is CASSLDPTSSYEQYF. CDR3 bases: TGTGCCAGCAGTTTAGACCCCACTAGCTCCTACGAGCAGTACTTC.

This clonotype was seen ten or more times. This rearrangement joins TRBV10-3 to TRBJ1-3; TRBD1 is a possible D gene (5 bases). The V end was cut by 4 bases, the J end by 0 bases, with 7 bases between. Germline assignment: CDR1 ENHRY and CDR2 SYGVKD. The CDR3 has 14 residues. The CDR3 DNA reads TGTGCCATCAGTGCGACAGTCTCTGGAAACACCATATATTTT. This gives the protein CAISATVSGNTIYF.

This clonotype was observed at least ten times. The chain employs TRBV20-1 and TRBJ1-5; possibly TRBD1 for D (5 bases). The germline V gene has CDR1 DFQATT and CDR2 SNEGSKA (reference sequence). The V end was cut by 6 bases, the J end by 4 bases, with 22 bases between. The CDR3 consists of 16 residues. The CDR3 reads CSASLWGGRGNQPQHF. In DNA form, the CDR3 reads TGCAGTGCCAGCCTATGGGGGGGAAGGGGAAATCAGCCCCAGCATTTT.

This clonotype was found many times. This chain links TRBV2 with TRBJ2-7; D is unclear. V dropped 8 bases and J dropped 0 bases, with 11 bases sitting between them. The CDR3 loop spans 13 amino acids. Per the germline V gene, CDR1 is SNHLY and CDR2 is FYNNEI. The CDR3 sequence is CASRVRLSYEQYF. Written as DNA, the CDR3 is TGTGCCAGCCGAGTCCGGCTCTCCTACGAGCAGTACTTC.

This clonotype showed up many times. This sequence joins TRBV25-1 and TRBJ1-2; the D gene is possibly TRBD1 (5 bases). With 4 bases removed from V and 5 bases from J, the gap between germline ends came to 14 bases. This CDR3 region has 14 residues. Looked up from germline, CDR1 is MGHDK and CDR2 is SYGVNS. Written as DNA, the CDR3 is TGTGCCAGCAGTGCCCCAGGGCGATCATATGGCTACACCTTC. As protein: CASSAPGRSYGYTF.

This chain joins TRBV20-1 and TRBJ1-1; possible D gene TRBD1, 5 bases. V shed 3 bases and J shed 0 bases, with 8 bases lying between them. The germline V gene encodes CDR1 DFQATT and CDR2 SNEGSKA (reference sequence). This CDR3 has 13 amino acids. The CDR3: CSARRGMNTEAFF. The CDR3 DNA reads TGCAGTGCTAGGCGGGGCATGAACACTGAAGCTTTCTTT.

This clonotype was observed many times. The CDR3 sequence: CASSDRGRGNTEAFF. CDR3 in DNA: TGTGCCAGCAGTGACAGGGGGCGAGGGAACACTGAAGCTTTCTTT. The chain links TRBV2 to TRBJ1-1, with TRBD1 identical over 8 bases. CDR1 SNHLY and CDR2 FYNNEI come from the germline V gene. The V and J ends lost 3 bases and 1 base, in that order; junction bases with no gene match: 4. The CDR3 totals 15 residues.

This clonotype showed up many times. The gene calls are TRBV25-1 and TRBJ1-2; tentatively, D is TRBD1 (6 bases). V dropped 4 bases and J dropped 4 bases, with 13 bases sitting between them. The CDR3 covers 14 residues. The V gene's germline CDR1 is MGHDK and CDR2 SYGVNS. CDR3 bases: TGTGCCAGCAGTGTCGCGGGGGGGGCCTATGGCTACACCTTC. The encoded protein is CASSVAGGAYGYTF.

This clonotype appeared many times. V is TRBV7-2 and J is TRBJ2-7; 8 bases fit TRBD2. The length of the CDR3 is 15 residues. The germline V gene has CDR1 SGHTA and CDR2 FQGNSA. J was trimmed by 4 bases and V by 1 base; bases with no gene match: 6. CDR3 protein: CASSLDAGGGYEQYF. The CDR3, as DNA: TGTGCCAGCAGCTTAGATGCGGGAGGAGGGTACGAGCAGTACTTC.

This clonotype has at least ten counts. The chain links TRBV10-3 to TRBJ2-2, with TRBD1 matching over 9 bases. This CDR3 is built from 16 residues. The V and J ends lost 3 bases and 2 bases, in that order; junction bases with no gene match: 4. From germline, CDR1 is ENHRY and CDR2 SYGVKD. In DNA, the CDR3 is TGTGCCATCAGTGAACTACAGGGGGCCAACACCGGGGAGCTGTTTTTT. It codes for CAISELQGANTGELFF.

The rearrangement uses TRBV11-2 and TRBJ1-5; D remains unclear. The CDR3 has 15 amino acids. Germline assignment: CDR1 SGHAT and CDR2 FQNNGV. V gave up 1 base and J gave up 5 bases, with 12 bases separating them. CDR3 coding DNA: TGTGCCAGCAGCTTAGGCTCGCCGCCGGATCAGCCCCAGCATTTT. It codes for CASSLGSPPDQPQHF.

The sample holds many counts of this clonotype. This chain's CDR3 is CASSLGTGGNIQYF. The CDR3 region has the DNA TGTGCCAGCAGCTTAGGGACAGGGGGAAACATTCAGTACTTC. The chain links TRBV5-6 to TRBJ2-4; 11 positions match TRBD1. The CDR3 runs to 14 residues. V lost 2 bases, J lost 6 bases, and 1 base stayed unmatched. Germline V gene data show CDR1 as SGHDT and CDR2 as YYEEEE.

This clonotype was observed at least ten times. V is TRBV7-2 and J is TRBJ2-7; D is perhaps TRBD2 (6 bases). The CDR3 contains 11 residues. V was cut by 8 bases and J by 6 bases, with 11 bases left in between. Germline loops: CDR1 SGHTA, CDR2 FQGNSA. CDR3 residues: CASAAGSEQYF. For the CDR3, the DNA is TGTGCCAGCGCCGCGGGAAGCGAGCAGTACTTC.

This clonotype showed up many times. The chain has TRBV12-5 and TRBJ1-3; possible D gene TRBD1, 6 bases. From germline, CDR1 is LGHNT and CDR2 FRNRAP. Trimming stripped 5 bases from V and 0 bases from J, with 11 bases between. The CDR3 totals 15 residues. The CDR3 sequence is CASGPQGPSGNTIYF. The DNA of the CDR3 is TGTGCTAGTGGTCCACAGGGACCCTCTGGAAACACCATATATTTT.

This clonotype was picked up many times. This rearrangement joins TRBV6-2 or TRBV6-3 to TRBJ1-5; 7 bases map to TRBD1. The CDR3 contains 13 residues. V shed 8 bases and J 4 bases; nucleotides not matched to a gene: 5. Germline V gene data show CDR1 as MNHEY and CDR2 as SVGEGT. In DNA, the CDR3 is TGTGCCAGCGGCCGGGACAGAAATCAGCCCCAGCATTTT. This codes for CASGRDRNQPQHF.

This chain connects TRBV12-3 or TRBV12-4 to TRBJ2-7; D call uncertain. The length of the CDR3 is 14 residues. V gave up 4 bases and J gave up 2 bases, with 12 bases separating them. Here the CDR3 reads CASSSFGRPYEQYF. The CDR3 nucleotides are TGTGCCAGCAGTTCATTTGGCAGACCCTACGAGCAGTACTTC.